This record concerns one TCR beta chain sequence. The V gene's germline CDR1 is DFQATT and CDR2 SNEGSKA (reference sequence). Trimming pared 0 bases from V and 1 base from J, leaving 14 bases between. The CDR3 is made up of 16 amino acids. One entry per CDR3 protein results from TCRdb running MiXCR on the 5' RACE reads. The data show roughly 320,000 distinct CDR3 sequences, with over 25% seen just once and around an eighth held by the top ten. These data belong to a study of T-cell memory formation after mild COVID-19. Study as a whole: TCR clusters were largely donor specific.

The TCR was taken from an adult woman who had mild COVID-19 (a few samples of this study predate the infection). Cell type and time point are not known. The source material was PBMCs or a T cell subset sorted from them (not recorded which). The rearrangement uses TRBV20-1 and TRBJ2-3; D perhaps matches TRBD2 (5 bases). The CDR3 region has the DNA TGCAGTGCTAGAGACTTCGGACTCGTGGGCACAGATACGCAGTATTTT. Amino acids: CSARDFGLVGTDTQYF.